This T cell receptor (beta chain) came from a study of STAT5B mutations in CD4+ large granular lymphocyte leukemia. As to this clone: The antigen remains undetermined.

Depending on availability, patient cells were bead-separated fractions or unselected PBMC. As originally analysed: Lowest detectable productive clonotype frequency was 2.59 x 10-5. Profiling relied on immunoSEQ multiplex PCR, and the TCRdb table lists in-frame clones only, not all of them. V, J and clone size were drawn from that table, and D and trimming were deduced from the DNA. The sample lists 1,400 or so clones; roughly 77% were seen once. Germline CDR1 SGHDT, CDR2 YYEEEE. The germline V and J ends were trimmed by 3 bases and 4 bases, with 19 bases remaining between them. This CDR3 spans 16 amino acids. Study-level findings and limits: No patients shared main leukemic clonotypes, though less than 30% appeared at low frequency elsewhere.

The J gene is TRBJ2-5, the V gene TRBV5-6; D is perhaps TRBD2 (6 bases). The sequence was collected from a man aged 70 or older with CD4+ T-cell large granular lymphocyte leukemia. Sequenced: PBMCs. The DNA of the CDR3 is TGTGCCAGCAGCTCACAAGCCGGGGCGGAGGGAGAGACCCAGTACTTC. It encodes CASSSQAGAEGETQYF.